Below are 30 T cell receptor beta chains sequenced from a single sample in a study of T cell repertoires in cytomegalovirus infection. Via MiXCR, TCRdb re-called the reads, giving one row per CDR3 protein. Found here are about 230,000 distinct CDR3 sequences, over 20% of them singletons; the top ten hold about 20%. The sequencing input was CD8+ T cells from PBMCs. The receptors derive from a human donor in good health (CMV status not recorded). Some clones in this sample may be carry-over from other donors' samples.

This clonotype was observed a few times. This chain connects TRBV29-1 to TRBJ1-2; no clear D gene. The length of the CDR3 is 11 residues. V dropped 6 bases and J dropped 3 bases, with 8 bases sitting between them. Germline V gene lookup returns CDR1 SQVTM and CDR2 ANQGSEA. DNA for the CDR3: TGCAGCGTGGATCTGGACTATGGCTACACCTTC. Protein: CSVDLDYGYTF.

The table lists this clonotype with many counts. The chain couples TRBV6-9 to TRBJ1-5; the D is unclear. V lost 2 bases, J lost 7 bases, and 15 bases lay in between. The germline gives CDR1 MNHGY, CDR2 SVAAGI. The CDR3 totals 15 residues. The CDR3 loop reads CASSYGQYREQPQHF. The CDR3 DNA reads as TGTGCCAGCAGTTATGGGCAGTATAGGGAACAGCCCCAGCATTTT.

This clonotype was recorded at least ten times. The chain links TRBV7-2 to TRBJ1-1; D is unclear. In germline, CDR1 is SGHTA, CDR2 FQGNSA. The CDR3 is 15 amino acids. Trimming pared 2 bases from V and 0 bases from J, leaving 10 bases between. As DNA, the CDR3 is TGTGCCAGCAGCTTACATCCAGTGCTGAACACTGAAGCTTTCTTT. This sequence encodes CASSLHPVLNTEAFF.

V gene TRBV28 combines with J gene TRBJ2-5; no clear D gene. The CDR3 is made up of 14 amino acids. CDR1 is MDHEN, CDR2 SYDVKM, per germline. V was pared by 1 base and J by 4 bases, with 10 bases between. CDR3 loop: CASSLFPSGETQYF. DNA for the CDR3: TGTGCCAGCAGTTTATTTCCTAGTGGAGAGACCCAGTACTTC.

This clonotype was seen ten or more times. This chain joins TRBV7-9 and TRBJ1-4; TRBD1 might be the D (5 bases). V lost 4 bases to trimming and J lost 14 bases, with 17 bases between them. The CDR3 is 13 residues long. The germline V gene has CDR1 SEHNR and CDR2 FQNEAQ (reference sequence). CDR3 DNA sequence: TGTGCCAGCAGCTCAGCCCCCGGGGCCCCTCTGTTTTTT. Protein: CASSSAPGAPLFF.

The chain links TRBV11-2 to TRBJ2-3, with 8 bases fitting TRBD2. The CDR3 has 15 amino acids. Losses at the gene ends were 6 bases for V and 5 bases for J; bases not matched to a gene: 10. From germline, CDR1 is SGHAT and CDR2 FQNNGV. The CDR3 protein is CASRPTSGAGDTQYF. The DNA for the CDR3 is TGTGCCAGCAGACCTACTAGCGGCGCGGGAGATACGCAGTATTTT.

V gene TRBV6-4 combines with J gene TRBJ2-7; D could derive from TRBD1 or TRBD2 (5 bases each). Germline assignment: CDR1 MRHNA and CDR2 SNTAGT. V lost 2 bases to trimming and J lost 6 bases, with 11 bases between them. The CDR3 loop spans 13 amino acids. Written as DNA, the CDR3 is TGTGCCAGCAGTGACCCAGGGACCTCCGAGCAGTACTTC. It encodes CASSDPGTSEQYF.

This clonotype occurred many times. V is TRBV7-3 and J is TRBJ2-1, with 14 bases fitting TRBD2. This CDR3 has 17 residues. The ends lost 5 bases at V and 2 bases at J; junction bases unmatched: 5. Germline V gene lookup returns CDR1 SGHTA and CDR2 FQGTGA. The CDR3 coding sequence is TGTGCCAGCAGCCCGGGACTAGCGGGGGCAACCTACAATGAGCAGTTCTTC. Translating gives CASSPGLAGATYNEQFF.

This chain connects TRBV3-1 to TRBJ2-7, with 7 bases that match TRBD1. The CDR3 is made up of 14 amino acids. V gave up 4 bases and J gave up 3 bases; unmatched junction bases: 6. CDR1 LGHDT and CDR2 YNNKEL come from the germline V gene (reference sequence). The CDR3 DNA is TGTGCCAGCAGCCTCGGGACAGACATCTACGAGCAGTACTTC. It codes for CASSLGTDIYEQYF.

This clonotype has a count of ten or more. This chain uses TRBV7-6 with TRBJ2-5; D gene ambiguous. V lost 8 bases and J lost 0, with 10 bases in between. The CDR3 extends over 13 amino acids. Germline V gene sequence: CDR1 SGHVS, CDR2 FNYEAQ. CDR3 coding DNA: TGTGCCAGCGGCAACATGTACCAAGAGACCCAGTACTTC. It is translated as CASGNMYQETQYF.

The table lists this clonotype with many counts. J is TRBJ2-3 and V is TRBV28, with unresolved D. The CDR3 spans 13 residues. The V end lost 6 bases, the J end lost 3 bases, and 10 bases lay between the germline ends. From germline, CDR1 is MDHEN and CDR2 SYDVKM. CDR3 bases: TGTGCCAGCAGCTTAGTTAGTACAGATACGCAGTATTTT. Encoded protein: CASSLVSTDTQYF.

This clonotype was picked up many times. This sequence joins TRBV4-1 and TRBJ1-2; D remains unclear. Trimming removed 0 bases from V and 0 bases from J, with 11 bases in between. The CDR3 is 16 residues long. Per germline, CDR1 MGHRA and CDR2 YSYEKL. The CDR3 loop is CASSQDITGANYGYTF. As DNA, the CDR3 is TGCGCCAGCAGCCAAGATATCACCGGAGCTAACTATGGCTACACCTTC.

This clonotype has at least ten counts. The chain links TRBV6-2 or TRBV6-3 to TRBJ1-1; D might be TRBD1 (6 bases). The CDR3 extends over 15 amino acids. The germline V gene has CDR1 MNHEY and CDR2 SVGEGT. V lost 2 bases and J lost 2, with 12 bases in between. The CDR3 is CASSYLGGLNTEAFF. The CDR3 DNA sequence: TGTGCCAGCAGTTACCTTGGGGGCTTAAACACTGAAGCTTTCTTT.

This clonotype has a handful of counts. The chain recombines TRBV13 with TRBJ1-2, with a weak D call TRBD1 (6 bases). The germline V and J ends were trimmed by 7 bases and 2 bases, with 17 bases remaining between them. Germline V lookup: CDR1 PRHDT, CDR2 FYEKMQ (reference sequence). This CDR3 has 15 amino acids. Here the CDR3 reads CASIGRGLINYGYTF. The CDR3 coding sequence is TGTGCCAGCATCGGCAGGGGACTTATAAACTATGGCTACACCTTC.

In its sample, this clonotype was seen a few times. The genes are TRBV28 and TRBJ1-3; D unclear. Germline V gene sequence: CDR1 MDHEN, CDR2 SYDVKM. This CDR3 is 14 amino acids long. Trimming removed 4 bases from V and 3 bases from J, with 10 bases in between. The CDR3 coding sequence is TGTGCCAGCAGTTCCTGGGGAGGTGGAAACACCATATATTTT. This translates into CASSSWGGGNTIYF.

This clonotype was detected only a few times. The rearrangement joins TRBV7-9 to TRBJ1-2; D gene ambiguous. The CDR3 sequence is 16 residues long. V was shortened by 1 base and J by 4 bases, with 16 bases between the two germline ends. CDR1 and CDR2 (germline): SEHNR, FQNEAQ (reference sequence). CDR3 DNA: TGTGCCAGCAGCTTAGGGGATGGCACCTCCGGCTATGGCTACACCTTC. As protein: CASSLGDGTSGYGYTF.

Comment on this clonotype: Just one base apart from a much larger clone, this may be a read error. The rearrangement joins TRBV7-3 to TRBJ1-1, with D tentatively TRBD1 (6 bases). The germline V gene encodes CDR1 SGHTA and CDR2 FQGTGA. This CDR3 is built from 15 residues. V was trimmed by 0 bases and J by 1 base, leaving 9 bases between them. The CDR3 nucleotides read TGTGCCAGCAGCTTAACGCTGGGACAGAACACTGAAGCTTTCTTT. Translating gives CASSLTLGQNTEAFF.

The chain combines TRBV5-1 with TRBJ2-1, with 10 bases matching TRBD1. The V gene's germline CDR1 is SGHRS and CDR2 YFSETQ. V shed 0 bases and J 5 bases; nucleotides not matched to a gene: 2. The CDR3 is 15 residues long. The CDR3 region is CASSLVGQGNNEQFF. In nucleotides, the CDR3 is TGCGCCAGCAGCTTGGTGGGACAGGGGAACAATGAGCAGTTCTTC.

This clonotype was found a few times. The gene calls are TRBV7-9 and TRBJ1-1; TRBD1 is a possible D gene (5 bases). Trimming pared 4 bases from V and 4 bases from J, leaving 13 bases between. The CDR3 is 14 residues long. From germline, CDR1 is SEHNR and CDR2 FQNEAQ (reference sequence). The CDR3 spells CASSSQGGVTEAFF. CDR3 nucleotides: TGTGCCAGCAGCTCCCAGGGTGGGGTCACTGAAGCTTTCTTT.

V is TRBV20-1 and J is TRBJ2-1, with TRBD2 identical over 7 bases. Trimming at V came to 4 bases and at J to 0 bases, leaving 12 bases not matched to a gene. The germline CDR1 and CDR2 sequences are DFQATT and SNEGSKA (reference sequence). CDR3 size: 17 residues. The CDR3 protein is CSATPIGGGPSYNEQFF. DNA for the CDR3: TGCAGTGCTACGCCGATTGGGGGGGGACCCTCCTACAATGAGCAGTTCTTC.

Only a few counts were recorded for this clonotype. The chain links TRBV12-3 or TRBV12-4 to TRBJ2-7; D may match TRBD1 or TRBD2 (5 bases each). The ends were cut back, 4 bases at V and 6 bases at J, with 7 bases in the middle. This CDR3 comprises 11 residues. The CDR3 loop is CASSSGTEQYF. As DNA, the CDR3 is TGTGCCAGCAGTTCAGGGACCGAGCAGTACTTC.

This clonotype was counted only a few times. The genes are TRBV20-1 and TRBJ2-7; D not resolved. V was cut by 3 bases and J by 0 bases, with 9 bases left in between. Germline lookup yields CDR1 DFQATT and CDR2 SNEGSKA (reference sequence). The CDR3 is 13 residues long. In DNA form, the CDR3 reads TGCAGTGCTAGGGACGGAAACTCCTACGAGCAGTACTTC. This codes for CSARDGNSYEQYF.

This clonotype was detected ten times or more. V gene TRBV5-1 combines with J gene TRBJ2-1; D is ambiguous. Germline V gene sequence: CDR1 SGHRS, CDR2 YFSETQ. The V end lost 0 bases, the J end lost 8 bases, and 3 bases lay between the germline ends. This CDR3 is 11 amino acids long. CDR3 nucleotides: TGCGCCAGCAGCTTGGCCTATGAGCAGTTCTTC. Translating gives CASSLAYEQFF.

This clonotype has only a few counts. The chain has TRBV28 and TRBJ2-4, with 8 bases fitting TRBD1. The CDR3 runs 15 residues. Germline assignment: CDR1 MDHEN and CDR2 SYDVKM. The V gene end was trimmed by 6 bases and the J gene end by 6 bases; junction bases not matched to a gene: 10. CDR3 in amino acids: CASSQDRVILNIQYF. In DNA, the CDR3 is TGTGCCAGCAGCCAGGACAGGGTTATTCTAAACATTCAGTACTTC.

V and J are TRBV3-1 and TRBJ2-2, with a possible D match to TRBD1 (6 bases). Trimming took off 2 bases at V and 1 base at J, with 11 bases between the two ends. The CDR3 loop spans 16 amino acids. Looked up from germline, CDR1 is LGHDT and CDR2 is YNNKEL (reference sequence). The CDR3: CASSQLDSRNTGELFF. In DNA form, the CDR3 reads TGTGCCAGCAGCCAACTGGACAGCCGGAACACCGGGGAGCTGTTTTTT.

This clonotype came up many times. The chain uses TRBV7-9 and TRBJ2-7; maybe TRBD1 (5 bases). The germline CDR1 and CDR2 sequences are SEHNR and FQNEAQ (reference sequence). The V end lost 5 bases, the J end lost 0 bases, and 17 bases lay between the germline ends. The CDR3 runs to 16 residues. The CDR3 reads CASSPRPPGHSYEQYF. CDR3 DNA: TGTGCCAGCAGCCCTCGTCCGCCAGGGCACTCCTACGAGCAGTACTTC.

Ten or more counts support this clonotype. The V and J genes are TRBV7-2 and TRBJ1-2; TRBD1 matches 10 bases. J gave up 6 bases and V 1 base, and 8 bases lay outside the gene matches. The CDR3 runs 16 residues. Germline V CDR1 and CDR2: SGHTA, FQGNSA. CDR3: CASSLDPPGTGDGYTF. For the CDR3, the DNA is TGTGCCAGCAGCTTAGATCCGCCCGGGACAGGGGATGGCTACACCTTC.

This clonotype was recorded a few times. The chain recombines TRBV7-3 with TRBJ2-1; 7 bases are a match to TRBD1. The CDR3 is 12 amino acids. The germline V gene has CDR1 SGHTA and CDR2 FQGTGA. V was clipped by 5 bases and J by 9 bases; unmatched bases: 4. CDR3 nucleotide sequence: TGTGCCAGCAGCGAAGGGGGCGGTGAGCAGTTCTTC. It yields the protein CASSEGGGEQFF. The full variable domain, completed using reference TRBV7-3 and TRBJ2-1, is GAGVSQTPSNKVTEKGKYVELRCDPISGHTALYWYRQSLGQGPEFLIYFQGTGAADDSGLPNDRFFAVRPEGSVSTLKIQRTERGDSAVYLCASSEGGGEQFFGPGTRLTVL.

This clonotype was seen ten or more times. This sequence joins TRBV7-9 and TRBJ1-4, with D perhaps matching TRBD1 (6 bases). The CDR3 covers 15 residues. V was pared by 2 bases and J by 1 base, with 8 bases between. Germline lookup yields CDR1 SEHNR and CDR2 FQNEAQ (reference sequence). The CDR3 coding sequence is TGTGCCAGCAGCTTACGGGGGCAAACTAATGAAAAACTGTTTTTT. Protein: CASSLRGQTNEKLFF.

The chain uses TRBV29-1 and TRBJ1-1, with 8 bases lining up with TRBD1. CDR1 is SQVTM and CDR2 is ANQGSEA in the germline V gene. The CDR3 runs 16 residues. V trimming: 6 bases; J trimming: 3 bases; junction bases outside the gene matches: 15. The CDR3 DNA sequence: TGCAGCGTCGGGGCTGCAGGGGGCATGTTGGACACTGAAGCTTTCTTT. Translated: CSVGAAGGMLDTEAFF.